This passage covers 28 T cell receptor beta chains from one sample sequenced in a study of control samples from healthy donors and cancer patients. Here immunoSEQ multiplex PCR was the method, and the copy in TCRdb shows in-frame clones only, minus some. The sample shows 400,000 to 500,000 clones, around 90% of them seen only once. The sample comprised PBMCs. These receptors came from a man aged 40-49 years with head and neck cancer.

V usage is TRBV19 and J usage is TRBJ1-6; the D is unclear. Looked up from germline, CDR1 is LNHDA and CDR2 is SQIVND (reference sequence). Trimming shortened V by 3 bases and J by 14 bases, and 11 bases separated the two germline ends. The CDR3 totals 12 residues. The chain's CDR3 is CASSISGSSLHF. The CDR3 DNA follows: TGTGCCAGTAGTATCTCGGGCAGTTCCCTCCACTTT.

The chain is built from TRBV6-5 and TRBJ2-1; possibly TRBD1 for D (5 bases). CDR1 and CDR2 (germline): MNHEY, SVGAGI. V was shortened by 6 bases and J by 0 bases, with 9 bases between the two germline ends. The CDR3 consists of 14 residues. The DNA for the CDR3 is TGTGCCAGCAGGACAGCCAGCTCCTACAATGAGCAGTTCTTC. Its translation is CASRTASSYNEQFF.

This clone has only one observation. The chain has TRBV14 and TRBJ1-2, with D perhaps TRBD1 (5 bases). V lost 1 base, J lost 5 bases, and 17 bases lay in between. Germline CDR1 reads SGHDN; CDR2 reads FVKESK. CDR3 size: 16 residues. The CDR3 DNA reads TGTGCCAGCAGCCAAGCCGGGTGGGGGGTTCGATATGGCTACACCTTC. This gives the protein CASSQAGWGVRYGYTF.

This chain uses TRBV5-8 with TRBJ2-7; no clear D gene. Trimming removed 0 bases from V and 0 bases from J, with 13 bases in between. The germline gives CDR1 SGHTS, CDR2 YDEGEE. The CDR3 runs 16 residues. The CDR3 protein is CASSLVFDLSSYEQYF. The CDR3 DNA follows: TGTGCCAGCAGCTTGGTTTTTGACCTTAGCTCCTACGAGCAGTACTTC.

The chain employs TRBV29-1 and TRBJ2-7; 8 bases are a match to TRBD2. V was clipped by 6 bases and J by 6 bases; unmatched bases: 7. The germline CDR1 and CDR2 sequences are SQVTM and ANQGSEA. The CDR3 loop spans 12 amino acids. The DNA for the CDR3 is TGCAGCGTCCGTGCGGGGGGCGGCGAGCAGTACTTC. Residues: CSVRAGGGEQYF.

V usage is TRBV30 and J usage is TRBJ1-4; 9 bases fit TRBD1. V gave up 6 bases and J gave up 11 bases; unmatched junction bases: 13. The CDR3 consists of 14 residues. Germline CDR1 reads GTSNPN; CDR2 reads SVGIG (reference sequence). The CDR3 coding sequence is TGTGCCTGTACAGGGGGCGGAGGAAAGGGGAAACTGTTTTTT. Translating it yields CACTGGGGKGKLFF.

The chain couples TRBV9 to TRBJ2-6; 8 bases align to TRBD1. Germline V CDR1 and CDR2: SGDLS, YYNGEE. This CDR3 is built from 17 residues. The ends lost 4 bases at V and 0 bases at J; junction bases unmatched: 6. As DNA, the CDR3 is TGTGCCAGCAGCCTTCGGACAGGGAACTCTGGGGCCAACGTCCTGACTTTC. Translating gives CASSLRTGNSGANVLTF.

The chain couples TRBV6-5 to TRBJ1-1; D possibly corresponds to TRBD1 (6 bases). Germline V gives CDR1 MNHEY, CDR2 SVGAGI. CDR3 length equals 14 residues. V was cut by 7 bases and J by 2 bases, with 14 bases left in between. The CDR3 bases are TGTGCCAGCAAACCCTGGACAGAAAACACTGAAGCTTTCTTT. This gives the protein CASKPWTENTEAFF.

V and J are TRBV19 and TRBJ2-1; D is possibly TRBD2 (6 bases). CDR3 length equals 14 residues. Trimming removed 7 bases from V and 7 bases from J, with 17 bases in between. The germline gives CDR1 LNHDA, CDR2 SQIVND (reference sequence). The CDR3 is CASTPRREVNEQFF. The CDR3 DNA is TGTGCCAGTACCCCTCGAAGGGAGGTGAATGAGCAGTTCTTC.

The chain recombines TRBV10-3 with TRBJ1-3, with TRBD1 as a possible D gene (6 bases). Germline V lookup: CDR1 ENHRY, CDR2 SYGVKD. V was clipped by 4 bases and J by 0 bases, with 10 bases between them. The CDR3 runs to 15 residues. The CDR3 spells CAISATGPSGNTIYF. CDR3 DNA: TGTGCCATCAGTGCGACAGGACCCTCTGGAAACACCATATATTTT.

The chain links TRBV7-9 to TRBJ2-7; 11 bases fit TRBD1. There are 14 residues in the CDR3. Trimming removed 4 bases from V and 3 bases from J; junction bases left unmatched: 2. Germline values: CDR1 SEHNR, CDR2 FQNEAQ (reference sequence). This chain's CDR3 is CASSSGTGGYEQYF. In DNA, the CDR3 is TGTGCCAGCAGCTCCGGGACAGGGGGCTACGAGCAGTACTTC. Drawing the rest from reference TRBV7-9 and TRBJ2-7, the complete variable domain is DTGVSQNPRHKITKRGQNVTFRCDPISEHNRLYWYRQTLGQGPEFLTYFQNEAQLEKSRLLSDRFSAERPKGSFSTLEIQRTEQGDSAMYLCASSSGTGGYEQYFGPGTRLTVT.

The rearrangement links TRBV13 to TRBJ2-7; 9 bases fit TRBD2. The germline V gene encodes CDR1 PRHDT and CDR2 FYEKMQ (reference sequence). The CDR3 runs 17 residues. J was trimmed by 2 bases and V by 4 bases; bases with no gene match: 12. For the CDR3, the DNA is TGTGCCAGCAGCTGGCTAGCGGGGCGCCACCCTCCCTACGAGCAGTACTTC. Translating gives CASSWLAGRHPPYEQYF.

V and J are TRBV28 and TRBJ1-1; the match to TRBD1 covers 8 bases. The length of the CDR3 is 16 residues. J was trimmed by 5 bases and V by 1 base; bases with no gene match: 9. Germline V gene sequence: CDR1 MDHEN, CDR2 SYDVKM. CDR3: CASSLSGGRARTEAFF. The CDR3 DNA follows: TGTGCCAGCAGTTTATCAGGGGGCAGGGCAAGGACTGAAGCTTTCTTT.

The chain combines TRBV29-1 with TRBJ2-5, with a possible D match to TRBD2 (5 bases). The CDR3 is made up of 11 amino acids. Germline-derived CDR1 and CDR2 are SQVTM and ANQGSEA. The V and J ends lost 5 bases and 5 bases respectively, with 9 bases between them. DNA for the CDR3: TGCAGCGTTTATAGCGTTGAGACCCAGTACTTC. This translates into CSVYSVETQYF.

This rearrangement joins TRBV19 to TRBJ2-3; possibly TRBD2 for D (6 bases). The CDR3 has 15 amino acids. Trimming pared 5 bases from V and 0 bases from J, leaving 12 bases between. The germline V gene encodes CDR1 LNHDA and CDR2 SQIVND (reference sequence). DNA of the CDR3: TGTGCCAGTAGTGGGACTGTTGCTAGCACAGATACGCAGTATTTT. Protein product: CASSGTVASTDTQYF.

This clone has a single count. This chain uses TRBV19 with TRBJ1-1; no reliable D call. Germline CDR1 is LNHDA and CDR2 is SQIVND (reference sequence). The CDR3 has 13 amino acids. V was shortened by 3 bases and J by 2 bases, with 7 bases between the two germline ends. DNA of the CDR3: TGTGCCAGTAGTATTCATGTAAACACTGAAGCTTTCTTT. It is translated as CASSIHVNTEAFF.

This chain joins TRBV3-1 (or the pseudogene TRBV3-2) and TRBJ1-3; D is uncertain. The CDR3 contains 15 residues. CDR1 LGHDT and CDR2 YNNKEL come from the germline V gene (reference sequence). The ends were cut back, 2 bases at V and 0 bases at J, with 8 bases in the middle. The DNA for the CDR3 is TGTGCCAGCAGCCAACGGACGGGCTCTGGAAACACCATATATTTT. Its translation is CASSQRTGSGNTIYF.

The genes are TRBV15 and TRBJ2-4; D not resolved. The CDR3 extends over 15 amino acids. V was clipped by 0 bases and J by 2 bases, with 8 bases between them. From germline, CDR1 is LNHNV and CDR2 YYDKDF (reference sequence). The CDR3: CATSRDQRTKNIQYF. CDR3 in DNA: TGTGCCACCAGCAGAGATCAAAGAACCAAAAACATTCAGTACTTC.

CDR3 nucleotides: TGTGCCAGCAGTGACGATAGGGGGTATTTCTGGGATGAGCAGTTCTTC. Translating it yields CASSDDRGYFWDEQFF. The J gene is TRBJ2-1, the V gene TRBV6-4; possible D gene TRBD1, 6 bases. The CDR3 spans 16 residues. Germline V gene sequence: CDR1 MRHNA, CDR2 SNTAGT. Trimming removed 2 bases at V and 8 bases at J, with 19 bases between.

This sequence joins TRBV10-3 and TRBJ1-1; 7 nucleotides align to TRBD1. V was clipped by 7 bases and J by 1 base; unmatched bases: 6. Germline V gene lookup returns CDR1 ENHRY and CDR2 SYGVKD. The CDR3 is made up of 14 amino acids. The CDR3, as DNA: TGTGCCATCACCCCCCACAGGGGGAACACTGAAGCTTTCTTT. Amino acid sequence: CAITPHRGNTEAFF.

This chain connects TRBV5-4 to TRBJ1-2; 8 bases fit TRBD1. V trimming: 5 bases; J trimming: 2 bases; junction bases outside the gene matches: 11. The length of the CDR3 is 16 residues. CDR1 and CDR2 from the germline V gene are SGHNT and YYREEE (reference sequence). The CDR3 coding sequence is TGTGCCAGCAGAAAAGGACAGGGCGAGATGAACTATGGCTACACCTTC. As protein: CASRKGQGEMNYGYTF.

This rearrangement joins TRBV5-1 to TRBJ1-2; D may be TRBD1 (5 bases). The CDR3 extends over 14 amino acids. Per the germline V gene, CDR1 is SGHRS and CDR2 is YFSETQ. V lost 4 bases and J 4 bases, leaving 14 bases between the germline ends. CDR3 protein: CASSPGGGAYGYTF. CDR3 nucleotide sequence: TGCGCCAGCAGCCCGGGTGGAGGGGCCTATGGCTACACCTTC.

DNA for the CDR3: TGTGCCAGTACGTCTTGGACTAGCGGGACCGGGGAGCTGTTTTTT. Translating gives CASTSWTSGTGELFF. The rearrangement joins TRBV19 to TRBJ2-2, with 11 bases identical to TRBD2. In germline, CDR1 is LNHDA, CDR2 SQIVND (reference sequence). The CDR3 extends over 15 amino acids. J was trimmed by 5 bases and V by 7 bases; bases with no gene match: 6. Drawing the rest from reference TRBV19 and TRBJ2-2, the complete variable domain is DGGITQSPKYLFRKEGQNVTLSCEQNLNHDAMYWYRQDPGQGLRLIYYSQIVNDFQKGDIAEGYSVSREKKESFPLTVTSAQKNPTAFYLCASTSWTSGTGELFFGEGSRLTVL.

The chain is built from TRBV3-1 (or the pseudogene TRBV3-2) and TRBJ1-2; D remains ambiguous. V was pared by 4 bases and J by 0 bases, with 12 bases between. The CDR3 extends over 15 amino acids. CDR1 is LGHDT, CDR2 YNNKEL, per germline (reference sequence). The CDR3 bases are TGTGCCAGCAGCCCTTTCATAGTAACTAACTATGGCTACACCTTC. Its protein product is CASSPFIVTNYGYTF.

This chain links TRBV10-3 with TRBJ2-5, with 10 bases identical to TRBD1. With 7 bases clipped from V and 5 bases from J, the junction kept 7 bases outside the gene matches. This CDR3 is built from 14 residues. In germline, CDR1 is ENHRY, CDR2 SYGVKD. The CDR3 protein is CAINDRGRGETQYF. CDR3 nucleotides: TGTGCCATCAACGACAGGGGGCGCGGGGAGACCCAGTACTTC.

DNA for the CDR3: TGTGCCAGAACAGGGTCTTTCGGGAACACTGAAGCTTTCTTT. It translates to CARTGSFGNTEAFF. The rearrangement links TRBV6-5 to TRBJ1-1; D perhaps matches TRBD1 (6 bases). This CDR3 contains 14 residues. V lost 9 bases and J lost 1, with 15 bases in between. Germline V gene lookup returns CDR1 MNHEY and CDR2 SVGAGI.

V usage is TRBV11-2 and J usage is TRBJ2-1; 7 bases match TRBD2. V shed 4 bases, J shed 5 bases, and the junction held 5 bases outside the gene matches. Germline V gene data show CDR1 as SGHAT and CDR2 as FQNNGV. The CDR3 runs to 14 residues. The chain's CDR3 is CASSSGTINNEQFF. In DNA form, the CDR3 reads TGTGCCAGCAGCTCCGGGACTATCAACAATGAGCAGTTCTTC.

J is TRBJ2-7 and V is TRBV7-6; D call uncertain. The CDR3 contains 13 residues. The germline CDR1 and CDR2 sequences are SGHVS and FNYEAQ. Trimming cost V 0 bases and J 7 bases, with 10 bases left between them. The CDR3 region has the DNA TGTGCCAGCAGCTTAGCAGGATTGGGTGAGCAGTACTTC. This encodes CASSLAGLGEQYF.